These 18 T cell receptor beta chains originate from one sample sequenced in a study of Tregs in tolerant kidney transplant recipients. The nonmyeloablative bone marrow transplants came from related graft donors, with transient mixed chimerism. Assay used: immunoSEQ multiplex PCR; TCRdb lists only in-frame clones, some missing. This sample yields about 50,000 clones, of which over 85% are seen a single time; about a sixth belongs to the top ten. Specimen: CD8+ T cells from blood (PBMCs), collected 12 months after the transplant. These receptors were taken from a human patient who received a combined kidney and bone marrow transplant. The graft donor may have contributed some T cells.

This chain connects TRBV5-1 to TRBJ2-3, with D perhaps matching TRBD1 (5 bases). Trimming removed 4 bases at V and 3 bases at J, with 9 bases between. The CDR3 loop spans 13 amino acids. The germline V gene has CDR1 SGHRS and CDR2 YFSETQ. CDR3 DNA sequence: TGCGCCAGCAGCCCGACAGTTACAGATACGCAGTATTTT. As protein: CASSPTVTDTQYF.

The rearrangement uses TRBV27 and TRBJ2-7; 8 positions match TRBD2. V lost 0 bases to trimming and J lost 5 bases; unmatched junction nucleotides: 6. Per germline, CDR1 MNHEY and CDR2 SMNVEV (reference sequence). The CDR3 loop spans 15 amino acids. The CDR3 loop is CASSLSSGGPHEQYF. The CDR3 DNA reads TGTGCCAGCAGTTTATCGTCGGGAGGGCCCCACGAGCAGTACTTC.

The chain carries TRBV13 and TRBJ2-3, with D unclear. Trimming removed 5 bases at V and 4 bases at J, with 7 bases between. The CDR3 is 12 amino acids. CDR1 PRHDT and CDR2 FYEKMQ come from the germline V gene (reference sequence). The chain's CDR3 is CASSADSDTQYF. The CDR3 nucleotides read TGTGCCAGCAGCGCAGACTCAGATACGCAGTATTTT. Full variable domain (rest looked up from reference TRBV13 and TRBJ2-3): AAGVIQSPRHLIKEKRETATLKCYPIPRHDTVYWYQQGPGQDPQFLISFYEKMQSDKGSIPDRFSAQQFSDYHSELNMSSLELGDSALYFCASSADSDTQYFGPGTRLTVL.

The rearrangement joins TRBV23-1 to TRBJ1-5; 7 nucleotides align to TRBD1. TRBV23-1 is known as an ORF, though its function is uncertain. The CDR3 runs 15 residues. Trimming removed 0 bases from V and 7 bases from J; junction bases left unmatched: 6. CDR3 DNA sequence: TGCGCCAGCAGTCAATCGAGGACAGGTAAACAGCCCCAGCATTTT. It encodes CASSQSRTGKQPQHF.

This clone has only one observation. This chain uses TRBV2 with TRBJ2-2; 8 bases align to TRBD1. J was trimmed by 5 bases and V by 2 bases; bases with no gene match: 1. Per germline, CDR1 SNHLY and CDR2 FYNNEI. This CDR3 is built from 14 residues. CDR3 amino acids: CASSETGGTGELFF. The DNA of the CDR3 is TGTGCCAGCAGTGAAACAGGGGGTACCGGGGAGCTGTTTTTT.

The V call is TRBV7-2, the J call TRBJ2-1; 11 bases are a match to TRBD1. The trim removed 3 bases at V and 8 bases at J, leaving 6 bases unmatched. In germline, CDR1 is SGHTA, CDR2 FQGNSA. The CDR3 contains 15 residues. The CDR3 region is CASSLDRGLVDEQFF. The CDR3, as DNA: TGTGCCAGCAGCTTGGACAGGGGGCTGGTGGATGAGCAGTTCTTC.

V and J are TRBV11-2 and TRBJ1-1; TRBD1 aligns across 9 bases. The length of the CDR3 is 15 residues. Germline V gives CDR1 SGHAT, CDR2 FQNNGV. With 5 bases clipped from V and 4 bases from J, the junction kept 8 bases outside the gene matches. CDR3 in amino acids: CASSTTGGAGTEAFF. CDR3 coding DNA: TGTGCCAGCAGCACCACAGGGGGCGCAGGCACTGAAGCTTTCTTT.

CDR3 residues: CATSRDRAGVLYNEQFF. CDR3 in DNA: TGTGCCACCAGCAGAGATCGTGCGGGAGTGTTGTACAATGAGCAGTTCTTC. The chain carries TRBV15 and TRBJ2-1, with 7 positions matching TRBD2. The V gene's germline CDR1 is LNHNV and CDR2 YYDKDF (reference sequence). J lost 4 bases, V lost 0 bases, and 9 bases had no gene match. This CDR3 is 17 amino acids long.

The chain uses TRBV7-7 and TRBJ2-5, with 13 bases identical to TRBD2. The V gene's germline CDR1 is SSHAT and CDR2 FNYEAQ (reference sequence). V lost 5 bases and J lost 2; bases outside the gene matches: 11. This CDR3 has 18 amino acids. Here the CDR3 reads CASSPGLAGVLGQETQYF. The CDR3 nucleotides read TGTGCCAGCAGCCCCGGACTAGCGGGGGTGCTGGGGCAAGAGACCCAGTACTTC.

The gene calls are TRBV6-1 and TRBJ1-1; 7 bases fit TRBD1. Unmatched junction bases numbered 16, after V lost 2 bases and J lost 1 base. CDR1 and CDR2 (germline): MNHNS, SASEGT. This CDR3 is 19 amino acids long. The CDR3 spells CASSEFAGRHRGPNTEAFF. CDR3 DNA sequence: TGTGCCAGCAGTGAATTTGCTGGGAGACACAGGGGCCCGAACACTGAAGCTTTCTTT.

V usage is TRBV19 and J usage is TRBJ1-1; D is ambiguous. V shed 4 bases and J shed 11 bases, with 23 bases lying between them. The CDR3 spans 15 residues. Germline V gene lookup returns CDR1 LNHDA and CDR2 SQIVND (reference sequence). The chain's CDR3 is CASSTWALSPDDAFF. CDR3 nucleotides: TGTGCCAGTAGTACTTGGGCCCTGAGTCCCGATGACGCTTTCTTT.

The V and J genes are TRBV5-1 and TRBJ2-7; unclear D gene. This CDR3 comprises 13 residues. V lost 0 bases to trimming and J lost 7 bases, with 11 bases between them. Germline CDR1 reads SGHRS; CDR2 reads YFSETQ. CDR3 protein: CASSLAGGKEQYF. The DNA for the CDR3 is TGCGCCAGCAGCTTGGCCGGCGGTAAAGAGCAGTACTTC.

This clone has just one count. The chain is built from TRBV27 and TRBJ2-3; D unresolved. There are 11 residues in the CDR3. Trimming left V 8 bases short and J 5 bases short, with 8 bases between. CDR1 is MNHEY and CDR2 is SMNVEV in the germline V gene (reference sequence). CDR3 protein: CASHSGDTQYF. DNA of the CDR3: TGTGCCAGCCACTCTGGAGATACGCAGTATTTT.

The CDR3 loop is CASSQDKGHGELFF. CDR3 coding DNA: TGCGCCAGCAGCCAAGATAAGGGGCACGGGGAGCTGTTTTTT. The V gene is TRBV4-3, the J gene TRBJ2-2; TRBD1 is a possible D gene (5 bases). Per germline, CDR1 LGHNA and CDR2 YSLEER. The length of the CDR3 is 14 residues. Trimming cost V 0 bases and J 7 bases, with 9 bases left between them.

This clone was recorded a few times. This CDR3 is CAISVSVLGELFF. As DNA, the CDR3 is TGTGCCATCAGTGTGAGCGTGTTGGGGGAGCTGTTTTTT. The chain couples TRBV10-3 to TRBJ2-2; D gene ambiguous. The ends were cut back, 4 bases at V and 8 bases at J, with 11 bases in the middle. Germline loops: CDR1 ENHRY, CDR2 SYGVKD. The CDR3 length is 13 residues.

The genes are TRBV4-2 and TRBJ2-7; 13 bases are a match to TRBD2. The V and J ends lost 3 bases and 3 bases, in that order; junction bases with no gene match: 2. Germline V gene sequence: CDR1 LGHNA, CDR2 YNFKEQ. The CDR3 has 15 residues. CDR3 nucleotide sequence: TGTGCCAGCAGCCAGACTAGCGGGGGGTTCTACGAGCAGTACTTC. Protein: CASSQTSGGFYEQYF.

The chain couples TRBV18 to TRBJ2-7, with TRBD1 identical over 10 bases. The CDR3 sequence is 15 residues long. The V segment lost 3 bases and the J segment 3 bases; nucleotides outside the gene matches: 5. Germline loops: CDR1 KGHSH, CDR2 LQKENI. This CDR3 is CASSPYRDRGYEQYF. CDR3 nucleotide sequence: TGTGCCAGCTCACCTTACCGGGACAGGGGCTACGAGCAGTACTTC.

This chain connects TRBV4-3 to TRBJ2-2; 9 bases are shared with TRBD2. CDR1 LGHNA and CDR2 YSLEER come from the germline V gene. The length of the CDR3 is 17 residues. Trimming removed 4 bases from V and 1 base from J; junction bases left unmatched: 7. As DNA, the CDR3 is TGCGCCAGCAGCCCATACTCAGCGGGAGGGAACACCGGGGAGCTGTTTTTT. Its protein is CASSPYSAGGNTGELFF.